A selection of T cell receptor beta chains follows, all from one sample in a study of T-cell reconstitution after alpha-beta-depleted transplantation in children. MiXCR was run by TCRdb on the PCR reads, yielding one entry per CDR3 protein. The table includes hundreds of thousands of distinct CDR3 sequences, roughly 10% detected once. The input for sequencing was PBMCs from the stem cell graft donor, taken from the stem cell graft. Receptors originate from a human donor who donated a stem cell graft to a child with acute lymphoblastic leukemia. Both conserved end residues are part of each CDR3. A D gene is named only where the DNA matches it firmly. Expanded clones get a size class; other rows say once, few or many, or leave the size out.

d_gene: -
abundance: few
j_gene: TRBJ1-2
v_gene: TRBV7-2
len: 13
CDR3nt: TGTGCCAGCAGCTTATACCAGGATGCGGGCTACACCTTC
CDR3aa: CASSLYQDAGYTF

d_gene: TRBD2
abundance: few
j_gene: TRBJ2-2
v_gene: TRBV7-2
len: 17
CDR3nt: TGTGCCAGCAGCTCACCGGGACTAGCGTTAAACACCGGGGAGCTGTTTTTT
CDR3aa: CASSSPGLALNTGELFF

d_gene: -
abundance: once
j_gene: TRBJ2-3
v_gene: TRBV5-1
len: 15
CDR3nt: TGCGCCAGCAGCTTGAACCCGGCTAGCACAGATACGCAGTATTTT
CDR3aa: CASSLNPASTDTQYF

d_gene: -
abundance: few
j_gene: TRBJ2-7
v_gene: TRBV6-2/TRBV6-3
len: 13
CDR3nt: TGTGCCAGCAGCGGACGTGGGGGACACGAGCAGTACTTC
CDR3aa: CASSGRGGHEQYF

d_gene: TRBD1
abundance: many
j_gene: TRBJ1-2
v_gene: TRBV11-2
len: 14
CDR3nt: TGTGCCAGCAGCTTAAATGACAGGGGGCACGGCTACACCTTC
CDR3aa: CASSLNDRGHGYTF

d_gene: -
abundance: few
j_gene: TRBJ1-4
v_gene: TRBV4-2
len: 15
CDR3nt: TGTGCCAGCAGCCAAGAGACGGGGGGAGATGAAAAACTGTTTTTT
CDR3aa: CASSQETGGDEKLFF

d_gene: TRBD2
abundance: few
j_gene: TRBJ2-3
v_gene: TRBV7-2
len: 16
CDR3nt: TGTGCCAGCAGCGTCGGGACTAGCGGGCCAACAGATACGCAGTATTTT
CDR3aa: CASSVGTSGPTDTQYF

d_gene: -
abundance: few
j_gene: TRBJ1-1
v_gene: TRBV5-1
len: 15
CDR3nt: TGCGCCAGCAGCTTGGCGGGGGCCCGAAACACTGAAGCTTTCTTT
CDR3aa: CASSLAGARNTEAFF

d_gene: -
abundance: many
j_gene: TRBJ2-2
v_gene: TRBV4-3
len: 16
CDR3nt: TGCGCCAGCAGCCAAGTCGACGCGGGGAACACCGGGGAGCTGTTTTTT
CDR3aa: CASSQVDAGNTGELFF

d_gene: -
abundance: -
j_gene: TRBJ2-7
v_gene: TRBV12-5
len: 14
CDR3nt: TGTGCTAGTGGTTTGGTTCCAGGTTTCTACGAGCAGTACTTC
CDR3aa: CASGLVPGFYEQYF

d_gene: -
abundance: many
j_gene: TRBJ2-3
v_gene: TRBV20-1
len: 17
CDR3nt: TGCAGTGCTACCGCGGGGGCCGCCCGTTCTAGCACAGATACGCAGTATTTT
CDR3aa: CSATAGAARSSTDTQYF

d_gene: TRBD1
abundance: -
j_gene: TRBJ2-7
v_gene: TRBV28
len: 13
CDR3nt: TGTGCCAGCAGTTCGGGACAGGGGTACGAGCAGTACTTC
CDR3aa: CASSSGQGYEQYF

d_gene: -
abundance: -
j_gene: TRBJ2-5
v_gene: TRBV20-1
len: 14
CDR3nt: TGCAGTGCGAACGGACAGACTATTAAAGAGACCCAGTACTTC
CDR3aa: CSANGQTIKETQYF

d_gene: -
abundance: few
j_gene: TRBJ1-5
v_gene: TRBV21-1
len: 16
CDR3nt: TGTGCCAGGTCGTGGGAGGTAACAGGGGGCGACCAGCCCCAGCATTTT
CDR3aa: CARSWEVTGGDQPQHF

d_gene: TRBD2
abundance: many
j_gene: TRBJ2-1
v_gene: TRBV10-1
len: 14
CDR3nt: TGCGCCAGCAGTACTAGCGGGGGGGCCCATGAGCAGTTCTTC
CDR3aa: CASSTSGGAHEQFF

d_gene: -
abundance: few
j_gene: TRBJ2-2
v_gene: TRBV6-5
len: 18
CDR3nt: TGTGCCAGCAGTTACTCGACGGTAGCGGCCCAAGGGACCGGGGAGCTGTTTTTT
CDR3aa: CASSYSTVAAQGTGELFF

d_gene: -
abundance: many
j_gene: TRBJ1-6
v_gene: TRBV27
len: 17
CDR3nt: TGTGCCAGCAGGGAACTGGGGGGAGTGCAATGGGGTTCACCCCTCCACTTT
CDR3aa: CASRELGGVQWGSPLHF

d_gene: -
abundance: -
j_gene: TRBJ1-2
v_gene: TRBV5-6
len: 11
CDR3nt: TGTGCCAGCAGCTTCGACTATGGCTACACCTTC
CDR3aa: CASSFDYGYTF

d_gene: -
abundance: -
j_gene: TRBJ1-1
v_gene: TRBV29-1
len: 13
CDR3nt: TGCAGCGTTGGGGAAGGGATGAACACTGAAGCTTTCTTT
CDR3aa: CSVGEGMNTEAFF

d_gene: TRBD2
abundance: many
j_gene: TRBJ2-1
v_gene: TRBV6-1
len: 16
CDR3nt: TGTGCCAGCAGCCTACTAGCGGGTGCCACCTACAATGAGCAGTTCTTC
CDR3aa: CASSLLAGATYNEQFF

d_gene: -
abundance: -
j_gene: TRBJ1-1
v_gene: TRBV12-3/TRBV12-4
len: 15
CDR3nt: TGTGCCAGCAGTTTAGCCCCGACATGGAACACTGAAGCTTTCTTT
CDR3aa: CASSLAPTWNTEAFF

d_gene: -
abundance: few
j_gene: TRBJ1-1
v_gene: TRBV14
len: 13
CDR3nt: TGTGCCAGCAGCCACCAGGGCGCCACTGAAGCTTTCTTT
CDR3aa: CASSHQGATEAFF

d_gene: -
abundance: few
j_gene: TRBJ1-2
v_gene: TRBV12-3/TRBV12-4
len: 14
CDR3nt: TGTGCCAGCAGTTCAAACACAGCTTACTATGGCTACACCTTC
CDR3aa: CASSSNTAYYGYTF

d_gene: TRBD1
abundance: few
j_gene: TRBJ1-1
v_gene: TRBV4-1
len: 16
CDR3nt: TGCGCCAGCAGCCAAAAGGGGACAGGAGACGTACCGGTAGCTTTCTTT
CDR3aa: CASSQKGTGDVPVAFF

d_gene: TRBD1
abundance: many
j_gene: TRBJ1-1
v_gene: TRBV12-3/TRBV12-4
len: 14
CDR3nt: TGTGCCAGCACCATGACAGGGGATTACACTGAAGCTTTCTTT
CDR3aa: CASTMTGDYTEAFF

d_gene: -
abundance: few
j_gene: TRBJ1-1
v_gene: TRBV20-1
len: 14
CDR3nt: TGCAGTGCTACCCCGGCACAGGGTAAAGCTGAAGCTTTCTTT
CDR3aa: CSATPAQGKAEAFF

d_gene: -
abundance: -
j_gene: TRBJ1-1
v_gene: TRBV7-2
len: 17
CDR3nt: TGTGCCAGCAGCTTGAACAGGGTTGGTGGAGGGAACACTGAAGCTTTCTTT
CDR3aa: CASSLNRVGGGNTEAFF

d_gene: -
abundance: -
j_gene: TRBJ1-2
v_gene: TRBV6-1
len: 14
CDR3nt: TGTGCCAGCACCCCAGTTGGGGCCGGGGATGGCTACACCTTC
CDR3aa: CASTPVGAGDGYTF

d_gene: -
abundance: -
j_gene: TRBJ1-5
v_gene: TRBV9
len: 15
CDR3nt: TGTGCCAGCAGCGTAGGAGGCGGCTACAATCAGCCCCAGCATTTT
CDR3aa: CASSVGGGYNQPQHF